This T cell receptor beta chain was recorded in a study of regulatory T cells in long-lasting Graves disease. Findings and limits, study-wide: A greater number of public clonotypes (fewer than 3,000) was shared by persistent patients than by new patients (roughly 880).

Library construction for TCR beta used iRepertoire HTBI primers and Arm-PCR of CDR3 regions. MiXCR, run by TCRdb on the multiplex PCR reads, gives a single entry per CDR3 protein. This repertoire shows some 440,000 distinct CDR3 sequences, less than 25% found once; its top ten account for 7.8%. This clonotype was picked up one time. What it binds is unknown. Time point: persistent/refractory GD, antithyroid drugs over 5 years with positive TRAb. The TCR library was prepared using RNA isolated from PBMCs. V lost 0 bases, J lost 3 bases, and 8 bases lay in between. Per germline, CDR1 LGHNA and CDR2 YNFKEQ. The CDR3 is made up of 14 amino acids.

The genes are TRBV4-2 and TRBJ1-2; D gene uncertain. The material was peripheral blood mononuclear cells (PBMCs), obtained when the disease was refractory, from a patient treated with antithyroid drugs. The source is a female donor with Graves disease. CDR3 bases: TGTGCCAGCAGCCAAGATGGGCCGGACTATGGCTACACCTTC. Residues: CASSQDGPDYGYTF.